The 24 T cell receptor beta chains presented below share a single source sample, sequenced in a study of blood T cell repertoires in COVID-19. Libraries were prepared by immunoSEQ multiplex PCR; TCRdb keeps only in-frame clonotypes and omits some of them. Of about 260,000 clones listed, 88% are singletons. Material: peripheral blood. All receptors derive from a human donor in a cohort sampled during active COVID-19.

V gene TRBV6-5 combines with J gene TRBJ2-1; tentative D call: TRBD1 (6 bases). The germline V and J ends were trimmed by 6 bases and 0 bases, with 9 bases remaining between them. Per germline, CDR1 MNHEY and CDR2 SVGAGI. This CDR3 region has 14 residues. The CDR3 DNA sequence: TGTGCCAGCAGGGGGGCGAGCTCCTACAATGAGCAGTTCTTC. This gives the protein CASRGASSYNEQFF.

The V gene is TRBV28, the J gene TRBJ2-5; 8 positions match TRBD1. The CDR3 sequence is 15 residues long. The V and J ends lost 3 bases and 5 bases, in that order; junction bases with no gene match: 8. Germline V gene lookup returns CDR1 MDHEN and CDR2 SYDVKM. The CDR3 sequence: CASSFPDRDGETQYF. The CDR3 nucleotides are TGTGCCAGCAGTTTCCCGGACAGGGACGGGGAGACCCAGTACTTC.

The V gene is TRBV7-9, the J gene TRBJ1-2, with D perhaps matching TRBD1 (6 bases). Germline CDR1 reads SEHNR; CDR2 reads FQNEAQ (reference sequence). CDR3 length equals 15 residues. V was cut by 5 bases and J by 2 bases, with 15 bases left in between. The CDR3 nucleotides are TGTGCCAGCAGCCTGGCAGGGGAAGGAAACTATGGCTACACCTTC. Protein sequence: CASSLAGEGNYGYTF.

The genes are TRBV2 and TRBJ2-5; the match to TRBD2 covers 7 bases. Trimming removed 8 bases from V and 1 base from J; junction bases left unmatched: 10. Germline V CDR1 and CDR2: SNHLY, FYNNEI. This CDR3 has 15 amino acids. CDR3 DNA sequence: TGTGCCAGCGGCCGCTCGGCTAGCGGCCAAGAGACCCAGTACTTC. It yields the protein CASGRSASGQETQYF.

The chain combines TRBV10-3 with TRBJ2-7; possibly TRBD1 for D (6 bases). The CDR3 is 17 amino acids. Germline V lookup: CDR1 ENHRY, CDR2 SYGVKD. Trimming stripped 3 bases from V and 1 base from J, with 19 bases between. The DNA for the CDR3 is TGTGCCATCAGTGACGTCGCCTGGGGGCGCGAATCCTACGAGCAGTACTTC. Translation gives CAISDVAWGRESYEQYF.

Comment on this clone: Other DNA sequences in this specimen translate into the identical CDR3. J is TRBJ2-7 and V is TRBV10-1, with 7 bases matching TRBD2. This CDR3 is built from 13 residues. From germline, CDR1 is WNHNN and CDR2 SYGVQD (reference sequence). Trimming cost V 3 bases and J 5 bases; bases outside gene matches: 4. Written as DNA, the CDR3 is TGCGCCAGCAGTGAATCAGGGAGGGACGAGCAGTACTTC. Its translation: CASSESGRDEQYF.

This rearrangement joins TRBV12-3 or TRBV12-4 to TRBJ1-1, with D hard to call. The V gene lost 0 bases and the J gene lost 5 bases, with 7 bases spanning the gap. The CDR3 has 13 residues. The CDR3: CASSLAQYTEAFF. CDR3 DNA: TGTGCCAGCAGTTTAGCCCAGTATACTGAAGCTTTCTTT.

V is TRBV30 and J is TRBJ2-6; TRBD2 matches at 9 bases. Trimming at V came to 5 bases and at J to 2 bases, leaving 4 bases not matched to a gene. This CDR3 region has 15 residues. CDR1 and CDR2 (germline): GTSNPN, SVGIG (reference sequence). The CDR3 nucleotides read TGTGCCTGGCGTTTAGCGGGAGCTGGGGCCAACGTCCTGACTTTC. It yields the protein CAWRLAGAGANVLTF.

CDR3 region: CATSSVGQGNQPQHF. Here the CDR3 DNA reads TGTGCCACCAGCAGCGTTGGACAGGGCAATCAGCCCCAGCATTTT. The chain uses TRBV15 and TRBJ1-5; 7 bases match TRBD1. The CDR3 sequence is 15 residues long. Germline CDR1 LNHNV, CDR2 YYDKDF (reference sequence). The trim removed 3 bases at V and 2 bases at J, leaving 4 bases unmatched.

This chain connects TRBV30 to TRBJ2-3; the match to TRBD2 covers 14 bases. The CDR3 spans 19 residues. Germline V gene lookup returns CDR1 GTSNPN and CDR2 SVGIG (reference sequence). The V and J ends lost 0 bases and 2 bases, in that order; junction bases with no gene match: 10. DNA for the CDR3: TGTGCCTGGAGTGTACGGTTTGGACTAGCGGGGGGCTTCACAGATACGCAGTATTTT. This gives the protein CAWSVRFGLAGGFTDTQYF. Filled out from reference TRBV30 and TRBJ2-3, the complete variable domain reads SQTIHQWPATLVQPVGSPLSLECTVEGTSNPNLYWYRQAAGRGLQLLFYSVGIGQISSEVPQNLSASRPQDRQFILSSKKLLLSDSGFYLCAWSVRFGLAGGFTDTQYFGPGTRLTVL.

The chain links TRBV5-1 to TRBJ2-3; TRBD2 agrees at 8 bases. Germline CDR1 and CDR2: SGHRS and YFSETQ. There are 16 residues in the CDR3. V dropped 4 bases and J dropped 0; count of bases not matched to a gene: 7. CDR3 region: CASSRRLARSTDTQYF. The CDR3 DNA reads TGCGCCAGCAGCCGGAGACTAGCGCGTAGCACAGATACGCAGTATTTT.

The chain links TRBV7-9 to TRBJ1-1; the D is unclear. The CDR3 covers 13 residues. Germline V gene sequence: CDR1 SEHNR, CDR2 FQNEAQ (reference sequence). The V gene lost 3 bases and the J gene lost 1 base, with 6 bases spanning the gap. The CDR3 nucleotides are TGTGCCAGCAGCTTCCGGGGGAACACTGAAGCTTTCTTT. Translation gives CASSFRGNTEAFF. Complete variable domain (other parts from reference TRBV7-9 and TRBJ1-1): DTGVSQNPRHKITKRGQNVTFRCDPISEHNRLYWYRQTLGQGPEFLTYFQNEAQLEKSRLLSDRFSAERPKGSFSTLEIQRTEQGDSAMYLCASSFRGNTEAFFGQGTRLTVV.

The V and J genes are TRBV5-1 and TRBJ1-3; D gene uncertain. The CDR3 sequence is 15 residues long. Trimming removed 3 bases from V and 0 bases from J, with 10 bases in between. Germline assignment: CDR1 SGHRS and CDR2 YFSETQ. The CDR3 sequence is CASSWGGSSGNTIYF. The CDR3 DNA reads as TGCGCCAGCAGCTGGGGAGGTAGCTCTGGAAACACCATATATTTT.

The J gene is TRBJ2-5, the V gene TRBV3-1 (or the pseudogene TRBV3-2), with 13 bases aligning to TRBD2. V was clipped by 3 bases and J by 2 bases; unmatched bases: 6. Looked up from germline, CDR1 is LGHDT and CDR2 is YNNKEL (reference sequence). The CDR3 runs to 17 residues. The chain's CDR3 is CASSQWTSGGNQETQYF. CDR3 nucleotide sequence: TGTGCCAGCAGCCAGTGGACTAGCGGGGGAAATCAAGAGACCCAGTACTTC.

The V call is TRBV9, the J call TRBJ1-2, with D possibly being TRBD1 (5 bases). Trimming removed 3 bases from V and 6 bases from J, with 15 bases in between. This CDR3 is built from 14 residues. Germline CDR1 and CDR2: SGDLS and YYNGEE. In DNA form, the CDR3 reads TGTGCCAGCAGCGACAGGCTATGGCGAAATGGCTACACCTTC. This codes for CASSDRLWRNGYTF.

The CDR3 coding sequence is TGCAGCGTTGCGGACCAGGGAGGAACTAATGAAAAACTGTTTTTT. Amino acid sequence: CSVADQGGTNEKLFF. This chain links TRBV29-1 with TRBJ1-4; the D gene is possibly TRBD1 (5 bases). The CDR3 length is 15 residues. Trimming stripped 4 bases from V and 1 base from J, with 13 bases between. Looked up from germline, CDR1 is SQVTM and CDR2 is ANQGSEA.

The chain couples TRBV6-5 to TRBJ1-6; 8 bases agree with TRBD1. The CDR3 spans 14 residues. The junction had 9 bases not matched to a gene; V was cut back by 8 bases and J by 9 bases. Germline loops: CDR1 MNHEY, CDR2 SVGAGI. The CDR3 nucleotides read TGTGCCAGCGCCTTTCAGGGGGCCGGTTCACCCCTCCACTTT. This encodes CASAFQGAGSPLHF.

The rearrangement uses TRBV5-4 and TRBJ2-7; 8 bases are a match to TRBD1. V gave up 0 bases and J gave up 5 bases; unmatched junction bases: 10. This CDR3 comprises 16 residues. Germline assignment: CDR1 SGHNT and CDR2 YYREEE (reference sequence). CDR3 region: CASSLGIGAGGHEQYF. The CDR3 DNA reads TGTGCCAGCAGCTTGGGCATCGGCGCAGGGGGCCACGAGCAGTACTTC.

The chain carries TRBV6-2 or TRBV6-3 and TRBJ2-4; D is perhaps TRBD1 (5 bases). Trimming shortened V by 2 bases and J by 12 bases, and 11 bases separated the two germline ends. The V gene's germline CDR1 is MNHEY and CDR2 SVGEGT. This CDR3 has 12 amino acids. The chain's CDR3 is CASSYPARDQYF. CDR3 coding DNA: TGTGCCAGCAGTTACCCTGCCAGGGATCAGTACTTC.

The rearrangement joins TRBV6-5 to TRBJ2-2; possibly TRBD1 for D (6 bases). V was shortened by 7 bases and J by 5 bases, with 11 bases between the two germline ends. The V gene's germline CDR1 is MNHEY and CDR2 SVGAGI. The CDR3 extends over 13 amino acids. CDR3 residues: CASINTGTGELFF. DNA for the CDR3: TGTGCCAGCATAAACACAGGGACCGGGGAGCTGTTTTTT.

V is TRBV7-3 and J is TRBJ2-1; D possibly corresponds to TRBD2 (5 bases). With 2 bases removed from V and 3 bases from J, the gap between germline ends came to 17 bases. The CDR3 length is 17 residues. Germline CDR1 and CDR2: SGHTA and FQGTGA. CDR3 DNA sequence: TGTGCCAGCAGCTTAGGGCAGAGCGGCCCTTACTACAATGAGCAGTTCTTC. Its protein product is CASSLGQSGPYYNEQFF.

The rearrangement joins TRBV30 to TRBJ1-6; D is ambiguous. Germline CDR1 and CDR2: GTSNPN and SVGIG (reference sequence). This CDR3 has 17 amino acids. V shed 0 bases and J shed 9 bases, with 21 bases lying between them. The CDR3 is CAWSVSGFLGVTSPLHF. Written as DNA, the CDR3 is TGTGCCTGGAGTGTCTCCGGGTTTCTTGGAGTTACTTCACCCCTCCACTTT.

The chain is built from TRBV4-3 and TRBJ2-7; TRBD2 might be the D (6 bases). Germline V gene sequence: CDR1 LGHNA, CDR2 YSLEER. This CDR3 contains 16 residues. V lost 3 bases and J lost 5, with 20 bases in between. This chain's CDR3 is CASSQGSGLTANEQYF. CDR3 coding DNA: TGCGCCAGCAGCCAGGGTAGCGGCCTTACAGCGAACGAGCAGTACTTC.

The chain recombines TRBV24-1 with TRBJ1-2, with 7 nucleotides matching TRBD1. Germline V gives CDR1 KGHDR, CDR2 SFDVKD. The CDR3 is made up of 13 amino acids. The V segment lost 8 bases and the J segment 4 bases; nucleotides outside the gene matches: 6. CDR3 sequence (DNA): TGTGCCACCAACGCACAGGGGAGCTATGGCTACACCTTC. Its protein is CATNAQGSYGYTF.